Listed below are T cell receptor beta chains from one sample, sequenced in a study of blood T cell repertoires in COVID-19. The protocol was immunoSEQ multiplex PCR, while the TCRdb copy is restricted to in-frame clones and leaves out a portion. The table lists fewer than 400,000 clones, about 90% of them singletons. Sequencing was done on a sample of PBMCs or T cells enriched from blood (not recorded which). These receptors were taken from a woman in her twenties or thirties who had recovered from COVID-19. Both conserved end residues are part of each CDR3.

TRBJ1-5,TRBV5-1,CASSLTGGDQPQHF
TRBJ2-7,TRBV15,CATSIKQGSSVEQYF
TRBJ1-2,TRBV4-3,CASSQEEEANYGYTF
TRBJ1-2,TRBV28,CASRGTGVWDGYTF
TRBJ1-5,TRBV7-3,CASSLGSLRSQPQHF
TRBJ2-7,TRBV11-2,CASSFGGRPYEQYF
TRBJ2-7,TRBV11-2,CASSSGTGSYEQYF
TRBJ2-5,TRBV7-9,CASSLWGETQYF
TRBJ2-1,TRBV7-9,CASVAQGAYNEQFF
TRBJ2-3,TRBV14,CASSQDPGGADTQYF
TRBJ2-5,TRBV10-3,CAISDGQGGQETQYF
TRBJ2-6,TRBV9,CASSDLRRGSGANVLTF
TRBJ1-2,TRBV18,CASSPDSNYGYTF
TRBJ2-2,TRBV9,CASSVEILAGGIITGELFF
TRBJ1-5,TRBV3-1/TRBV3-2,CASSHLGDQPQHF
TRBJ2-7,TRBV7-2,CASSLATTIEQYF
TRBJ1-3,TRBV19,CASSIGRFGNTIYF
TRBJ2-5,TRBV7-9,CASSLLGTSGLSRETQYF
TRBJ2-1,TRBV5-1,CASSFSGRAGNEQFF
TRBJ2-7,TRBV7-6,CASSPTGGYEQYF
TRBJ2-3,TRBV30,CAWSVQAGLAGDRTDTQYF
TRBJ1-3,TRBV7-2,CASSSPRGSGNTIYF
TRBJ2-1,TRBV5-3,CARSKNSDSQLTYNEQFF
TRBJ1-2,TRBV27,CATYKGGTTNYGYTF
TRBJ2-1,TRBV2,CASSEALLAGSYNEQFF
TRBJ2-5,TRBV11-2,CASSLDPQGGQETQYF
TRBJ1-2,TRBV4-1,CASSQAPGGGYTF
TRBJ1-2,TRBV9,CASSVGVGQGNHGYTF
TRBJ2-3,TRBV7-8,CASSPGRGGRDTQYF
TRBJ2-7,TRBV6-5,CASRHQGYEQYF
TRBJ2-1,TRBV18,CASSPRRTSGPVGGDEQFF
TRBJ2-5,TRBV19,CATTRGPRQETQYF
TRBJ1-5,TRBV28,CASSLHEGAGNQPQHF